This is a list of T cell receptor beta chains from one sample in a study of blood T cells in healthy people across ages. Each CDR3 protein gets one entry after TCRdb re-called the 5' RACE reads with MiXCR. This sample has some 1.5 million distinct CDR3 sequences, with 28% found just once. Sample: blood. The receptor set was obtained from a woman between 25 and 40 years old in good health. Both conserved end residues are part of each CDR3. A D gene is named only where the DNA matches it firmly. Some rows have no size entry. The others give once, few or many, or a class for an expanded clone.

>-|TRBV12-3/TRBV12-4|-|TRBJ2-1
CASSLMSPPSFF
TGTGCCAGCAGTTTAATGTCTCCCCCTTCGTTCTTC
>TRBD1|TRBV12-3/TRBV12-4|-|TRBJ2-2
CASSPRPQGDTGELFF
TGTGCCAGCAGTCCCCGCCCCCAGGGGGACACCGGGGAGCTGTTTTTT
>TRBD2|TRBV7-8|few|TRBJ2-1
CASSLRGLAGSSEQFF
TGTGCCAGCAGCTTACGTGGTCTAGCGGGGAGTAGTGAGCAGTTCTTC
>-|TRBV7-9|few|TRBJ2-6
CASSSLPQGNSGANVLTF
TGTGCCAGCAGTTCCCTCCCCCAGGGGAACTCTGGGGCCAACGTCCTGACTTTC
>TRBD1|TRBV20-1|many|TRBJ1-2
CSAFPTGGVYGYTF
TGCAGTGCTTTCCCGACAGGGGGGGTCTATGGCTACACCTTC
>TRBD2|TRBV5-1|-|TRBJ2-3
CASSLVVGTSGSTDTQYF
TGCGCCAGCAGCTTGGTCGTAGGGACTAGCGGGAGCACAGATACGCAGTATTTT
>-|TRBV7-9|-|TRBJ2-5
CVSSLARGQETQYF
TGTGTCAGCAGCTTAGCCCGGGGCCAAGAGACCCAGTACTTC
>TRBD1|TRBV29-1|-|TRBJ2-3
CSATNTGVDTQYF
TGCAGCGCCACCAATACAGGGGTAGATACGCAGTATTTT
>-|TRBV20-1|-|TRBJ1-5
CSAPEAPGQSFQPQHF
TGCAGTGCTCCGGAGGCCCCGGGACAAAGTTTTCAGCCCCAGCATTTT
>-|TRBV20-1|few|TRBJ2-7
CSARVGADRKGEQYF
TGCAGTGCTAGAGTTGGGGCCGACCGAAAAGGCGAGCAGTACTTC
>-|TRBV20-1|many|TRBJ2-7
CSASTGGLDEQYF
TGCAGTGCTAGTACCGGGGGATTGGACGAGCAGTACTTC
>TRBD1|TRBV7-3|many|TRBJ2-7
CASSNDRGHEQYF
TGTGCCAGCAGCAACGACAGGGGCCACGAGCAGTACTTC
>TRBD1|TRBV12-5|once|TRBJ2-2
CASGQGAGTGELFF
TGTGCTAGTGGCCAGGGGGCAGGCACCGGGGAGCTGTTTTTT
>TRBD1|TRBV7-9|many|TRBJ2-5
CASSLRSRGQGTQYF
TGTGCCAGCAGCTTGCGCTCGCGCGGACAGGGAACCCAGTACTTC
>-|TRBV18|-|TRBJ1-5
CAGSPRAGNQPQHF
TGTGCCGGCTCACCACGGGCAGGCAATCAGCCCCAGCATTTT
>TRBD2|TRBV5-1|few|TRBJ2-1
CASNLAGSPGLGSFEQFF
TGCGCCAGCAACTTGGCCGGTTCTCCGGGACTAGGCTCTTTTGAGCAGTTCTTC
>TRBD1|TRBV2|-|TRBJ1-5
CASRAQGISNQPQHF
TGTGCCAGCAGGGCACAGGGGATTAGCAATCAGCCCCAGCATTTT
>-|TRBV10-3|many|TRBJ1-2
CAIMGALGYTF
TGTGCCATCATGGGGGCGCTTGGCTACACCTTC
>-|TRBV24-1|many|TRBJ2-6
CATSDGSGANVLTF
TGTGCCACCAGTGATGGCTCTGGGGCCAACGTCCTGACTTTC
>TRBD2|TRBV5-1|-|TRBJ2-3
CASFETSGSTDTQYF
TGCGCCAGCTTTGAGACTAGCGGCAGCACAGATACGCAGTATTTT
>TRBD1|TRBV20-1|-|TRBJ1-6
CSARRDSELGNSPLHF
TGCAGTGCTAGAAGGGACAGCGAATTGGGGAATTCACCCCTCCACTTT
>-|TRBV24-1|many|TRBJ2-7
CATSPSKGSTGTSYEQYF
TGTGCCACCAGCCCCTCAAAGGGTAGTACAGGGACTTCCTACGAGCAGTACTTC
>-|TRBV4-2|few|TRBJ2-3
CASSQVGGGGDTQYF
TGTGCCAGCAGCCAAGTGGGAGGGGGAGGAGATACGCAGTATTTT
>TRBD1|TRBV20-1|few|TRBJ1-2
CSARPNQGAYGYTF
TGCAGTGCTAGACCCAATCAGGGGGCCTATGGCTACACCTTC
>-|TRBV3-1|-|TRBJ2-7
CASSQGRGPNEQYF
TGTGCCAGCAGCCAGGGTAGAGGACCCAACGAGCAGTACTTC
>-|TRBV27|-|TRBJ1-4
CASSFALGNQKLFF
TGTGCCAGCAGTTTTGCCCTCGGTAATCAAAAACTGTTTTTT
>-|TRBV28|-|TRBJ2-7
CASNLGNKAYEQYF
TGTGCCAGCAACTTGGGGAACAAAGCCTACGAGCAGTACTTC
>-|TRBV9|few|TRBJ1-1
CASSANPYTEAFF
TGTGCCAGCAGTGCTAACCCGTACACTGAAGCTTTCTTT
>TRBD1|TRBV29-1|many|TRBJ2-7
CSGRQGAGQYF
TGCAGCGGTAGACAGGGGGCAGGGCAGTACTTC
>TRBD2|TRBV5-1|-|TRBJ2-3
CASRTLATSTDTQYF
TGCGCCAGCAGAACACTAGCGACTAGCACAGATACGCAGTATTTT
>-|TRBV20-1|few|TRBJ2-5
CSATFLSGSLQETQYF
TGCAGTGCCACATTTCTTAGTGGGTCCCTACAAGAGACCCAGTACTTC
>TRBD1|TRBV9|-|TRBJ2-5
CASSGTGIGETQYF
TGTGCCAGCAGCGGGACAGGGATTGGAGAGACCCAGTACTTC
>TRBD1|TRBV15|-|TRBJ2-1
CATSREDRVTGKQFF
TGTGCCACCAGCAGAGAGGACAGGGTTACCGGAAAGCAGTTCTTC
>-|TRBV28|-|TRBJ2-3
CASSRITGLGTDTQYF
TGTGCCAGCAGCAGAATCACAGGGCTCGGCACAGATACGCAGTATTTT
>TRBD2|TRBV3-1|few|TRBJ2-7
CASSGGLAGTSYEQYF
TGTGCCAGCAGCGGCGGACTAGCGGGGACCTCCTACGAGCAGTACTTC
>TRBD1|TRBV5-1|-|TRBJ1-2
CASSSEVQGAGYTF
TGCGCCAGCAGCTCGGAAGTCCAGGGGGCTGGCTACACCTTC
>TRBD2|TRBV5-7|few|TRBJ2-1
CASSGTSGRAGSYNEQFF
TGTGCCAGCAGCGGGACTAGCGGGAGGGCCGGCTCCTACAATGAGCAGTTCTTC
>-|TRBV5-6|many|TRBJ2-1
CASSSPGGPYNEQFF
TGTGCCAGCAGCTCGCCGGGGGGCCCTTACAATGAGCAGTTCTTC
>TRBD1|TRBV7-6|few|TRBJ1-2
CASSLGQGGRYGYTF
TGTGCCAGCAGCTTAGGACAGGGGGGAAGGTATGGCTACACCTTC
>TRBD2|TRBV7-9|-|TRBJ2-2
CASSPPTGLATHTGELFF
TGTGCCAGCAGCCCCCCCACCGGACTAGCAACTCACACCGGGGAGCTGTTTTTT
>TRBD1|TRBV6-1|many|TRBJ2-3
CASSLGGTGGDTQYF
TGTGCCAGCAGTTTAGGGGGAACAGGGGGAGATACGCAGTATTTT
>-|TRBV29-1|many|TRBJ2-7
CSVARDRSYEQYF
TGCAGCGTTGCCCGTGACAGATCCTACGAGCAGTACTTC
>-|TRBV28|-|TRBJ1-1
CASSLWITGKGAEAFF
TGTGCCAGCAGTTTATGGATTACAGGAAAAGGCGCTGAAGCTTTCTTT
>TRBD1|TRBV7-2|few|TRBJ2-7
CASSLAGTGGTYEQYF
TGTGCCAGCAGCTTAGCTGGGACAGGGGGAACCTACGAGCAGTACTTC
>TRBD1|TRBV9|-|TRBJ1-1
CASSGQGKAFF
TGTGCCAGCAGCGGACAGGGGAAGGCTTTCTTT
>-|TRBV7-2|many|TRBJ2-7
CASSLGSAISYEQYF
TGTGCCAGCAGCTTAGGGAGCGCCATCTCCTACGAGCAGTACTTC
>TRBD2|TRBV7-2|-|TRBJ2-7
CASRILAGAYEQYF
TGTGCCAGCAGAATACTAGCGGGGGCCTACGAGCAGTACTTC
>TRBD2|TRBV7-2|few|TRBJ2-5
CASSLRAGGPFQETQYF
TGTGCCAGCAGCTTAAGGGCGGGAGGGCCTTTTCAAGAGACCCAGTACTTC
>-|TRBV10-3|many|TRBJ2-7
CAISESEASYEQYF
TGTGCCATCAGTGAGTCTGAAGCCAGCTACGAGCAGTACTTC